A selection of T cell receptor beta chains follows, all from one sample in a study of shared clonotypes between healthy human individuals. The method was immunoSEQ multiplex PCR; TCRdb's version includes in-frame clones alone and lacks a portion of them. This sample carries approximately 2.5 million clones, about 92% of them seen once, and the ten largest clones take around 0.15%. Sequenced: naive CD4+ T cells sorted from blood. The source of these receptors is a man aged 18-30 years in good health. CDR3s include the opening cysteine and the closing phenylalanine or tryptophan. Each record gives: V gene, D gene, clone size, J gene, CDR3 protein, CDR3 DNA. D genes are given only for firm matches. Where a row states a size, it is once, few, many or the class of an expanded clone; other rows omit it.

v_gene: TRBV9; d_gene: .; abundance: .; j_gene: TRBJ2-6; CDR3aa: CASSVYSGANVLTF; CDR3nt: TGTGCCAGCAGCGTATATTCCGGGGCCAACGTCCTGACTTTC
v_gene: TRBV6-1; d_gene: TRBD2; abundance: .; j_gene: TRBJ2-3; CDR3aa: CAIGTSGSQDTQYF; CDR3nt: TGTGCCATCGGGACTAGCGGGAGCCAAGATACGCAGTATTTT
v_gene: TRBV20-1; d_gene: .; abundance: few; j_gene: TRBJ1-2; CDR3aa: CSAQDAYGYTF; CDR3nt: TGCAGTGCCCAGGACGCCTATGGCTACACCTTC
v_gene: TRBV15; d_gene: .; abundance: once; j_gene: TRBJ1-2; CDR3aa: CATSSQDQGRYTF; CDR3nt: TGTGCCACCAGCAGTCAGGACCAGGGTCGCTACACCTTC
v_gene: TRBV2; d_gene: .; abundance: once; j_gene: TRBJ1-2; CDR3aa: CASSENRAVVNGYTF; CDR3nt: TGTGCCAGCAGTGAGAACAGGGCGGTGGTGAATGGCTACACCTTC
v_gene: TRBV18; d_gene: .; abundance: .; j_gene: TRBJ2-3; CDR3aa: CASSPDSGEDTQYF; CDR3nt: TGTGCCAGCTCACCAGACTCGGGGGAAGATACGCAGTATTTT
v_gene: TRBV4-3; d_gene: TRBD2; abundance: once; j_gene: TRBJ2-2; CDR3aa: CASSRGSGTSSNTGELFF; CDR3nt: TGCGCCAGCAGCCGAGGATCCGGGACTAGCTCTAACACCGGGGAGCTGTTTTTT
v_gene: TRBV5-4; d_gene: .; abundance: few; j_gene: TRBJ1-1; CDR3aa: CASSVTDTEAFF; CDR3nt: TGTGCCAGCAGCGTCACCGACACTGAAGCTTTCTTT
v_gene: TRBV6-6; d_gene: .; abundance: .; j_gene: TRBJ2-6; CDR3aa: CASSSGLQPGANVLTF; CDR3nt: TGTGCCAGCAGCTCAGGGTTACAGCCTGGGGCCAACGTCCTGACTTTC
v_gene: TRBV7-9; d_gene: TRBD1; abundance: .; j_gene: TRBJ1-6; CDR3aa: CASSSTRQGSGGSPLHF; CDR3nt: TGTGCCAGCAGCTCTACCCGACAGGGGAGTGGGGGTTCACCCCTCCACTTT
v_gene: TRBV18; d_gene: .; abundance: once; j_gene: TRBJ1-3; CDR3aa: CASSPLSTTGPGNTIYF; CDR3nt: TGTGCCAGCTCACCACTGTCAACCACAGGGCCTGGAAACACCATATATTTT
v_gene: TRBV7-2; d_gene: .; abundance: .; j_gene: TRBJ2-7; CDR3aa: CASSSPGRGEQYF; CDR3nt: TGTGCCAGCAGCTCGCCTGGACGAGGAGAGCAGTACTTC
v_gene: TRBV9; d_gene: TRBD2; abundance: once; j_gene: TRBJ2-2; CDR3aa: CASSAGLADTGELFF; CDR3nt: TGTGCCAGCAGCGCGGGACTAGCGGACACCGGGGAGCTGTTTTTT
v_gene: TRBV21-1; d_gene: .; abundance: .; j_gene: TRBJ1-2; CDR3aa: CASSKQTGWFYGYTF; CDR3nt: TGTGCCAGCAGCAAACAGACAGGGTGGTTCTATGGCTACACCTTC
v_gene: TRBV6-6; d_gene: TRBD2; abundance: .; j_gene: TRBJ2-1; CDR3aa: CASSYSGGSEQFF; CDR3nt: TGTGCCAGCAGTTACTCCGGGGGGAGTGAGCAGTTCTTC
v_gene: TRBV5-8; d_gene: TRBD1; abundance: .; j_gene: TRBJ2-7; CDR3aa: CASSLTGQAPYEQYF; CDR3nt: TGTGCCAGCAGCTTGACCGGACAGGCGCCCTACGAGCAGTACTTC
v_gene: TRBV19; d_gene: TRBD2; abundance: once; j_gene: TRBJ2-3; CDR3aa: CASKGKAGRGTDTQYF; CDR3nt: TGTGCCAGTAAAGGAAAGGCAGGGAGGGGCACAGATACGCAGTATTTT
v_gene: TRBV11-2; d_gene: .; abundance: .; j_gene: TRBJ2-3; CDR3aa: CASSLVQGGDTQYF; CDR3nt: TGTGCCAGCAGCTTAGTTCAGGGAGGAGATACGCAGTATTTT
v_gene: TRBV5-4; d_gene: TRBD1; abundance: .; j_gene: TRBJ1-5; CDR3aa: CASSNDRGQPQHF; CDR3nt: TGTGCCAGCAGCAATGACAGGGGTCAGCCCCAGCATTTT
v_gene: TRBV11-2; d_gene: .; abundance: once; j_gene: TRBJ1-1; CDR3aa: CASSLEGQLMNTEAFF; CDR3nt: TGTGCCAGCAGCTTAGAGGGCCAGCTCATGAACACTGAAGCTTTCTTT
v_gene: TRBV5-6; d_gene: TRBD2; abundance: once; j_gene: TRBJ2-3; CDR3aa: CASSSPAGAGDYITDTQYF; CDR3nt: TGTGCCAGCAGCTCCCCTGCGGGCGCGGGAGACTATATCACAGATACGCAGTATTTT
v_gene: TRBV28; d_gene: TRBD1; abundance: .; j_gene: TRBJ1-2; CDR3aa: CASSPGTVPPGRYTF; CDR3nt: TGTGCCAGCAGTCCCGGGACAGTCCCTCCGGGGCGCTACACCTTC
v_gene: TRBV29-1; d_gene: .; abundance: .; j_gene: TRBJ1-2; CDR3aa: CSVEWGAEGYTF; CDR3nt: TGCAGCGTTGAATGGGGGGCTGAGGGCTACACCTTC
v_gene: TRBV11-2; d_gene: .; abundance: .; j_gene: TRBJ1-1; CDR3aa: CASSLRTSGAFEAFF; CDR3nt: TGTGCCAGCAGCTTACGTACGTCGGGGGCATTTGAAGCTTTCTTT
v_gene: TRBV6-6; d_gene: .; abundance: .; j_gene: TRBJ1-1; CDR3aa: CASSYSAAVNTEAFF; CDR3nt: TGTGCCAGCAGTTACTCGGCGGCTGTGAACACTGAAGCTTTCTTT
v_gene: TRBV11-2; d_gene: .; abundance: .; j_gene: TRBJ1-5; CDR3aa: CASSLNQGSNQPQHF; CDR3nt: TGTGCCAGCAGCTTAAATCAGGGGAGCAATCAGCCCCAGCATTTT
v_gene: TRBV7-9; d_gene: .; abundance: .; j_gene: TRBJ2-1; CDR3aa: CASSPSGKDNEQFF; CDR3nt: TGTGCCAGCAGCCCTTCCGGGAAGGACAATGAGCAGTTCTTC
v_gene: TRBV7-2; d_gene: TRBD2; abundance: .; j_gene: TRBJ2-7; CDR3aa: CASSPSSGSIYEQYF; CDR3nt: TGTGCCAGCAGCCCCTCTAGCGGGAGTATCTACGAGCAGTACTTC
v_gene: TRBV2; d_gene: .; abundance: few; j_gene: TRBJ2-1; CDR3aa: CASGRREQFF; CDR3nt: TGTGCCAGCGGGAGGCGAGAGCAGTTCTTC
v_gene: TRBV5-1; d_gene: TRBD2; abundance: .; j_gene: TRBJ2-7; CDR3aa: CASSLTGTSGPYEQYF; CDR3nt: TGCGCCAGCAGCTTGACCGGGACTAGCGGTCCCTACGAGCAGTACTTC
v_gene: TRBV5-1; d_gene: .; abundance: .; j_gene: TRBJ1-1; CDR3aa: CASSLEAGRDEAFF; CDR3nt: TGCGCCAGCAGCTTGGAGGCAGGGAGGGATGAAGCTTTCTTT
v_gene: TRBV11-2; d_gene: TRBD1; abundance: .; j_gene: TRBJ1-2; CDR3aa: CASSLGQPYGYTF; CDR3nt: TGTGCCAGCAGCCTGGGACAGCCCTATGGCTACACCTTC
v_gene: TRBV28; d_gene: .; abundance: .; j_gene: TRBJ2-2; CDR3aa: CASSRGTRNTGELFF; CDR3nt: TGTGCCAGCAGCCGCGGGACGCGAAACACCGGGGAGCTGTTTTTT
v_gene: TRBV6-1; d_gene: .; abundance: .; j_gene: TRBJ1-2; CDR3aa: CASSEATGPVGGYTF; CDR3nt: TGTGCCAGCAGTGAAGCTACAGGGCCCGTCGGGGGCTACACCTTC
v_gene: TRBV6-5; d_gene: .; abundance: .; j_gene: TRBJ2-1; CDR3aa: CASTRGQNSYNEQFF; CDR3nt: TGTGCCAGCACCCGCGGACAGAACTCCTACAATGAGCAGTTCTTC
v_gene: TRBV5-1; d_gene: .; abundance: once; j_gene: TRBJ2-5; CDR3aa: CASSFRDPIGETQYF; CDR3nt: TGCGCCAGCAGCTTCCGGGACCCTATCGGGGAGACCCAGTACTTC
v_gene: TRBV19; d_gene: TRBD2; abundance: .; j_gene: TRBJ2-5; CDR3aa: CASSIAGLAGGQETQYF; CDR3nt: TGTGCCAGTAGTATAGCGGGCCTAGCGGGGGGCCAAGAGACCCAGTACTTC
v_gene: TRBV30; d_gene: .; abundance: .; j_gene: TRBJ1-3; CDR3aa: CAWAREGSSGNTIYF; CDR3nt: TGTGCCTGGGCAAGGGAAGGGAGCTCTGGAAACACCATATATTTT
v_gene: TRBV7-9; d_gene: .; abundance: .; j_gene: TRBJ2-7; CDR3aa: CASSSDSPYEQYF; CDR3nt: TGTGCCAGCAGCTCGGACAGCCCCTACGAGCAGTACTTC